The clone carrying this T cell receptor beta chain was seen more than once but under ten times. Its antigen is undetermined. A second PCR, run for about 7 to 11 cycles, used a sample-barcoded 5' primer plus a J-beta primer mix. Each CDR3 protein gets one entry after TCRdb re-called the 5' RACE reads with MiXCR. The sample lists hundreds of thousands of distinct CDR3 sequences; over 20% were seen once. These data come from a study of blood T cells in healthy people across ages. The CDR3 covers 16 residues. The germline CDR1 and CDR2 sequences are DFQATT and SNEGSKA (reference sequence). Trimming shortened V by 0 bases and J by 1 base, and 13 bases separated the two germline ends. Findings and caveats of the study: TCR beta diversity per million T cells fell roughly linearly with age. Versus aged donors, long-lived donors had higher diversity and more naive CD4+ cells.

The clonotype was recovered from a man aged 70-80 years in good health. The source material was blood. This chain uses TRBV20-1 with TRBJ1-3; possible D gene TRBD1, 5 bases. This CDR3 reads CSARDWGTLSGNTIYF. In DNA form, the CDR3 reads TGCAGTGCTAGAGATTGGGGGACCTTGTCTGGAAACACCATATATTTT.